This T cell receptor (beta chain) appears in the sequencing data of a study of T cells after yellow fever vaccination. This clonotype was seen at least ten times. Its antigen is not identified. Each CDR3 protein gets one entry after TCRdb re-called the 5' RACE reads with MiXCR. The repertoire holds about 320,000 distinct CDR3 sequences, with roughly an eighth as singletons. Study-level results: Most primary-vaccination clones recurred post-booster (roughly 96% CD4, around 88% CD8). By day 5 rather than day 15, the secondary response had peaked, though it was weaker.

Germline CDR1 reads LNHNV; CDR2 reads YYDKDF (reference sequence). Between the trimmed V and J ends, which lost 0 bases and 4 bases, there was a span of 12 bases. The CDR3 spans 15 residues. This clonotype was sampled from a man aged 18 to 29 who received the YFV17D yellow fever vaccine. The V gene is TRBV15, the J gene TRBJ1-2; a weak D match, TRBD1 (6 bases). Source: CD4+ T cells sorted from PBMCs, taken 15 days after the yellow fever booster vaccination. CDR3 DNA sequence: TGTGCCACCAGCAGAGAACCCGCAGGGGTCTATGGCTACACCTTC. Protein: CATSREPAGVYGYTF. Together with reference TRBV15 and TRBJ1-2, the CDR3 gives the full variable domain: DAMVIQNPRYQVTQFGKPVTLSCSQTLNHNVMYWYQQKSSQAPKLLFHYYDKDFNNEADTPDNFQSRRPNTSFCFLDIRSPGLGDTAMYLCATSREPAGVYGYTFGSGTRLTVV.